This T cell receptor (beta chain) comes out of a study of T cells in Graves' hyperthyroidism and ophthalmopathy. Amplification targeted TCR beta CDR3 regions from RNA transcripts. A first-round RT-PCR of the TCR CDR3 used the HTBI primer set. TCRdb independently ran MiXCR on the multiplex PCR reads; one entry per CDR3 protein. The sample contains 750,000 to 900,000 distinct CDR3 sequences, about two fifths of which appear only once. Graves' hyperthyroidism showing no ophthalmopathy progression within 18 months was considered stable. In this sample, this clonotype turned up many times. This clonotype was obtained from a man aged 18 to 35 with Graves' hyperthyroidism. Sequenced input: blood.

The DNA for the CDR3 is TGCGCCAGCAGTGATAAGCAGGACAGGGCTACGAGAGAGACCCAGTACTTC. Protein: CASSDKQDRATRETQYF. The chain uses TRBV10-2 and TRBJ2-5; 8 bases map to TRBD1. Germline V lookup: CDR1 WSHSY, CDR2 SAAADI. This CDR3 region has 17 residues. With 3 bases clipped from V and 4 bases from J, the junction kept 13 bases outside the gene matches.